A selection of T cell receptor beta chains follows, all from one sample in a study of cytomegalovirus exposure and HLA in healthy donors. TCRdb's copy holds only in-frame clones and misses some; the assay was immunoSEQ multiplex PCR. Of about 150,000 clones detected, 70% to 90% appear once; the ten largest clones hold just under 3%. The sample taken for sequencing was PBMCs. The receptors stem from a man aged 18 to 30 in good health and CMV-seronegative. Both conserved end residues are part of each CDR3. Each record gives: clone size, V gene, J gene, D gene, CDR3 protein, CDR3 DNA. D genes are given only for firm matches. Rows give clone size only sometimes, using once, few, many, or a class for an expanded clone.

few	TRBV27	TRBJ1-5	NA	CASSLNSEQPQHF	TGTGCCAGCAGTTTAAATAGTGAACAGCCCCAGCATTTT
NA	TRBV29-1	TRBJ2-1	TRBD2	CSVPGLAGVGEQFF	TGCAGCGTTCCCGGACTAGCGGGGGTGGGGGAGCAGTTCTTC
NA	TRBV10-3	TRBJ1-5	NA	CAISESISSQPQHF	TGTGCCATCAGTGAGTCGATAAGTAGTCAGCCCCAGCATTTT
NA	TRBV13	TRBJ1-6	NA	CASSLGQGPNSPLHF	TGTGCCAGCAGCTTAGGGCAGGGGCCAAATTCACCCCTCCACTTT
NA	TRBV28	TRBJ1-1	NA	CASSLSRTEAFF	TGTGCCAGCAGTTTAAGTAGAACTGAAGCTTTCTTT
few	TRBV5-1	TRBJ2-2	NA	CASSLDLGTNTGELFF	TGCGCCAGCAGCTTGGACCTGGGCACCAACACCGGGGAGCTGTTTTTT
NA	TRBV2	TRBJ2-3	TRBD2	CASSPSPSGGAYTQYF	TGTGCCAGCAGCCCATCCCCTAGCGGGGGGGCATATACGCAGTATTTT
once	TRBV12-5	TRBJ2-3	TRBD2	CASAPSGNTDTQYF	TGTGCTAGTGCCCCTAGCGGAAACACAGATACGCAGTATTTT
NA	TRBV6-5	TRBJ1-1	NA	CASSYGRGETEAFF	TGTGCCAGCAGTTACGGGAGGGGAGAAACTGAAGCTTTCTTT
NA	TRBV7-9	TRBJ2-1	NA	CASSLVGGEQFF	TGTGCCAGCAGCTTGGTTGGGGGGGAGCAGTTCTTC
NA	TRBV19	TRBJ1-5	NA	CASSTHRVRNQPQHF	TGTGCCAGTAGTACGCACAGGGTTCGCAATCAGCCCCAGCATTTT
once	TRBV5-1	TRBJ2-3	TRBD2	CASSLVPGLEGTDTQYF	TGCGCCAGCAGCTTGGTTCCTGGACTAGAAGGCACAGATACGCAGTATTTT
NA	TRBV15	TRBJ2-3	NA	CATSRDLSWSSTDTQYF	TGTGCCACCAGCAGAGATCTGAGTTGGAGTTCGACAGATACGCAGTATTTT
NA	TRBV5-6	TRBJ2-3	TRBD2	CASNPLAERTDTQYF	TGTGCCAGTAACCCCCTAGCGGAGCGCACAGATACGCAGTATTTT
NA	TRBV4-1	TRBJ2-5	TRBD2	CASSQDRRGWTQYF	TGCGCCAGCAGCCAAGATCGGCGGGGGTGGACCCAGTACTTC
NA	TRBV5-1	TRBJ2-3	TRBD2	CASSLDSGDTDTQYF	TGCGCCAGCAGCTTGGATAGCGGGGACACAGATACGCAGTATTTT
NA	TRBV5-1	TRBJ1-1	NA	CASSIRDTTEAFF	TGCGCCAGCAGCATCCGGGACACCACTGAAGCTTTCTTT
NA	TRBV19	TRBJ1-4	NA	CASSETVATNEKLFF	TGTGCCAGTAGCGAAACAGTAGCAACTAATGAAAAACTGTTTTTT
once	TRBV7-9	TRBJ2-7	NA	CASSFRGFYEQYF	TGTGCCAGCAGCTTTCGAGGGTTCTACGAGCAGTACTTC
NA	TRBV13	TRBJ1-2	TRBD1	CASSPPRDRKVVGYTF	TGTGCCAGCAGCCCCCCCCGGGACAGAAAGGTGGTCGGCTACACCTTC
NA	TRBV2	TRBJ2-6	TRBD1	CASEDRGLGANVLTF	TGTGCCAGCGAGGACAGGGGGCTTGGGGCCAACGTCCTGACTTTC
NA	TRBV5-8	TRBJ1-2	NA	CASSSESTGRGIYGYTF	TGTGCCAGCAGCTCTGAGTCGACCGGGCGAGGGATCTATGGCTACACCTTC
NA	TRBV15	TRBJ2-1	TRBD2	CATGRKREVSNEQFF	TGTGCCACAGGCCGTAAACGGGAGGTGTCGAATGAGCAGTTCTTC
NA	TRBV14	TRBJ1-1	NA	CASSQERRSTEAFF	TGTGCCAGCAGCCAAGAACGCAGATCGACTGAAGCTTTCTTT
NA	TRBV7-9	TRBJ1-5	TRBD1	CASSLFGTGGKQPQHF	TGTGCCAGCAGCCTATTCGGGACAGGGGGTAAGCAGCCCCAGCATTTT
NA	TRBV6-1	TRBJ1-1	TRBD1	CASSEQGGTEAFF	TGTGCCAGCAGTGAACAGGGGGGAACTGAAGCTTTCTTT
NA	TRBV7-2	TRBJ2-7	TRBD1	CASSPGQSSYEQYF	TGTGCCAGCAGCCCGGGACAGTCCTCCTACGAGCAGTACTTC
NA	TRBV7-9	TRBJ2-1	TRBD2	CASSLAVAGENNEQFF	TGTGCCAGCAGCTTAGCGGTAGCGGGAGAAAACAATGAGCAGTTCTTC
NA	TRBV13	TRBJ2-3	TRBD1	CASSPYRDRGGTDTQYF	TGTGCCAGCAGCCCCTACCGGGACAGGGGAGGCACAGATACGCAGTATTTT
NA	TRBV15	TRBJ2-1	TRBD1	CATSGTASYNEQFF	TGTGCCACCAGCGGGACAGCTAGCTACAATGAGCAGTTCTTC
NA	TRBV5-1	TRBJ2-7	TRBD1	CASSSTGGFSYEQYF	TGCGCCAGCAGCTCTACAGGGGGTTTTTCGTACGAGCAGTACTTC
NA	TRBV11-3	TRBJ2-6	TRBD1	CASSTGTGVSGANVLTF	TGTGCCAGTTCGACCGGGACAGGGGTATCTGGGGCCAACGTCCTGACTTTC
NA	TRBV6-5	TRBJ1-2	TRBD1	CASRQGGGYTF	TGTGCCAGCAGACAGGGGGGCGGCTACACCTTC
NA	TRBV4-3	TRBJ2-7	TRBD1	CASSQDWDRSYEQYF	TGCGCCAGCAGCCAAGATTGGGACAGGTCCTACGAGCAGTACTTC
NA	TRBV6-5	TRBJ2-3	TRBD1	CASSWQGAADTQYF	TGTGCCAGCAGTTGGCAGGGGGCTGCGGATACGCAGTATTTT
NA	TRBV30	TRBJ2-1	TRBD2	CAWNPPGLAGVSSYNEQFF	TGTGCCTGGAACCCCCCGGGACTAGCGGGAGTGAGCTCCTACAATGAGCAGTTCTTC
NA	TRBV25-1	TRBJ2-5	TRBD2	CASSDGSGGALGETQYF	TGTGCCAGCAGTGATGGTAGCGGGGGGGCCTTAGGTGAGACCCAGTACTTC
NA	TRBV29-1	TRBJ2-5	NA	CSGWGGRDPRLETQYF	TGCAGCGGTTGGGGGGGCCGGGACCCCCGTCTGGAGACCCAGTACTTC
NA	TRBV2	TRBJ2-3	NA	CASTRDSAFTDTQYF	TGTGCCAGCACCCGGGACTCCGCCTTCACAGATACGCAGTATTTT
NA	TRBV28	TRBJ1-5	NA	CASSLWWSKHSNQPQHF	TGTGCCAGCAGTTTATGGTGGTCAAAACATAGCAATCAGCCCCAGCATTTT
NA	TRBV6-5	TRBJ2-5	NA	CATIARETQYF	TGTGCCACAATAGCACGAGAGACCCAGTACTTC
NA	TRBV7-2	TRBJ2-1	TRBD2	CASSLGREPYNEQFF	TGTGCCAGCAGCTTAGGGCGGGAGCCTTACAATGAGCAGTTCTTC
NA	TRBV2	TRBJ1-4	NA	CASSEGSTFYEKLFF	TGTGCCAGCAGTGAAGGAAGCACCTTTTATGAAAAACTGTTTTTT
NA	TRBV6-6	TRBJ2-7	TRBD1	CASSPDRGLYEQYF	TGTGCCAGCAGCCCGGACAGGGGGCTCTACGAGCAGTACTTC
NA	TRBV28	TRBJ2-3	NA	CASSTRGPDTQYF	TGTGCCAGCAGTACCCGTGGCCCAGATACGCAGTATTTT
NA	TRBV6-5	TRBJ2-2	NA	CASSYQGPGELFF	TGTGCCAGCAGTTACCAGGGTCCCGGGGAGCTGTTTTTT
once	TRBV25-1	TRBJ2-1	TRBD2	CASSDSGLAGVEQFF	TGTGCCAGCAGTGACTCGGGACTAGCGGGGGTTGAGCAGTTCTTC
NA	TRBV6-1	TRBJ2-2	TRBD1	CASSDLRTGNTGELFF	TGTGCCAGCAGTGACCTTAGGACAGGGAACACCGGGGAGCTGTTTTTT
NA	TRBV7-2	TRBJ1-2	NA	CASSLAPPSYGYTF	TGTGCCAGCAGCTTAGCCCCCCCCAGCTATGGCTACACCTTC
NA	TRBV28	TRBJ1-1	NA	CASSLQIGRTEAFF	TGTGCCAGCAGTTTACAGATTGGGAGAACTGAAGCTTTCTTT